Each of the 29 T cell receptor beta chains below was sequenced from the same sample in a study of cytomegalovirus exposure and HLA in healthy donors. PCR amplification relied on 60 Vbeta primers (plus 13 Jbeta primers). The repertoire was sequenced with immunoSEQ multiplex PCR; TCRdb's copy has only in-frame clones and lacks some. The sample holds about 140,000 clones; 66% are singletons and the top ten take over 5%. Sequenced: PBMCs. Receptor source: a woman aged 55 to 70 in good health and CMV-seronegative.

This chain connects TRBV5-4 to TRBJ2-7; D perhaps matches TRBD2 (5 bases). V dropped 0 bases and J dropped 1 base, with 11 bases sitting between them. The CDR3 contains 15 residues. Per the germline V gene, CDR1 is SGHNT and CDR2 is YYREEE (reference sequence). CDR3 nucleotide sequence: TGTGCCAGCAGCTTGGACGGGGTTAGATCCTACGAGCAGTACTTC. Translating gives CASSLDGVRSYEQYF. Full variable domain (remainder filled in from reference TRBV5-4 and TRBJ2-7): ETGVTQSPTHLIKTRGQQVTLRCSSQSGHNTVSWYQQALGQGPQFIFQYYREEENGRGNFPPRFSGLQFPNYSSELNVNALELDDSALYLCASSLDGVRSYEQYFGPGTRLTVT.

The chain couples TRBV7-9 to TRBJ2-2; tentative D call: TRBD1 (6 bases). Germline CDR1 and CDR2: SEHNR and FQNEAQ (reference sequence). Trimming took 3 bases from V and 4 from J, leaving 9 bases between them. The length of the CDR3 is 14 residues. The CDR3 DNA is TGTGCCAGCAGCTTCCTAGGGGGCACCGGGGAGCTGTTTTTT. Residues: CASSFLGGTGELFF.

The chain recombines TRBV19 with TRBJ1-5; a weak D match, TRBD1 (5 bases). V lost 6 bases to trimming and J lost 0 bases, with 12 bases between them. Germline CDR1 is LNHDA and CDR2 is SQIVND (reference sequence). The CDR3 consists of 15 residues. CDR3 DNA sequence: TGTGCCAGTAGGATACAGGCCATTAGCAATCAGCCCCAGCATTTT. Encoded protein: CASRIQAISNQPQHF. Looking up the rest from reference TRBV19 and TRBJ1-5 gives the full variable domain: DGGITQSPKYLFRKEGQNVTLSCEQNLNHDAMYWYRQDPGQGLRLIYYSQIVNDFQKGDIAEGYSVSREKKESFPLTVTSAQKNPTAFYLCASRIQAISNQPQHFGDGTRLSIL.

The chain couples TRBV5-1 to TRBJ1-4, with TRBD1 identical over 8 bases. The V and J ends lost 3 bases and 4 bases, in that order; junction bases with no gene match: 8. Germline V gene data show CDR1 as SGHRS and CDR2 as YFSETQ. The CDR3 contains 16 residues. CDR3 residues: CASSSSQGGGNEKLFF. DNA for the CDR3: TGCGCCAGCAGCTCCTCACAGGGGGGCGGTAATGAAAAACTGTTTTTT.

This clone was seen a few times. The V and J genes are TRBV6-6 and TRBJ2-5; D is perhaps TRBD2 (5 bases). This CDR3 has 15 residues. V was clipped by 6 bases and J by 4 bases, with 18 bases between them. Germline V CDR1 and CDR2: MNHNY, SVGAGI (reference sequence). The CDR3 here is CASSLFSSGGETQYF. The CDR3 DNA follows: TGTGCCAGCAGCCTCTTTTCCAGCGGCGGAGAGACCCAGTACTTC.

Remarks on this clone: At one end the junction does not follow the germline gene, possibly because of a read error. The rearrangement links TRBV10-3 to TRBJ1-2; 8 nucleotides agree with TRBD1. The CDR3 consists of 14 residues. Germline V CDR1 and CDR2: ENHRY, SYGVKD. DNA for the CDR3: TGTGCCATCACTGAGGACAGGGAGACCTATGGCTACACCTTC. As protein: CAITEDRETYGYTF.

This clone was detected once. The chain has TRBV4-2 and TRBJ2-7; 7 nucleotides agree with TRBD2. Trimming took 4 bases from V and 4 from J; bases not matched to a gene: 7. Germline V gene data show CDR1 as LGHNA and CDR2 as YNFKEQ. The CDR3 loop spans 14 amino acids. CDR3 protein: CASSLGTTRYEQYF. As DNA, the CDR3 is TGTGCCAGCAGCCTAGGGACTACCCGGTACGAGCAGTACTTC.

V and J are TRBV6-5 and TRBJ2-2; 9 bases are shared with TRBD1. The CDR3 loop spans 15 amino acids. The germline V gene encodes CDR1 MNHEY and CDR2 SVGAGI. Losses at the gene ends were 4 bases for V and 6 bases for J; bases not matched to a gene: 6. The CDR3 coding sequence is TGTGCCAGCAGTTCCTGGACAGGGGAGGCCGGGGAGCTGTTTTTT. Its protein is CASSSWTGEAGELFF.

In this sample, this clone turned up a few times. V is TRBV21-1 and J is TRBJ1-3. TRBV21-1 counts as a pseudogene. This CDR3 is built from 18 residues. The CDR3 loop reads CASSKDSGGRSSGNTIYF. The CDR3 coding sequence is TGTGCCAGCAGCAAAGATAGCGGAGGACGGAGCTCTGGAAACACCATATATTTT.

This clone turned up a few times. V and J are TRBV18 and TRBJ2-7; D is possibly TRBD1 (6 bases). Germline CDR1 KGHSH, CDR2 LQKENI. Trimming took off 4 bases at V and 2 bases at J, with 12 bases between the two ends. This CDR3 comprises 14 residues. CDR3 in amino acids: CASSRGQRPYEQYF. CDR3 sequence (DNA): TGTGCCAGCTCACGCGGACAGCGCCCCTACGAGCAGTACTTC. Together with reference TRBV18 and TRBJ2-7, the CDR3 gives the full variable domain: NAGVMQNPRHLVRRRGQEARLRCSPMKGHSHVYWYRQLPEEGLKFMVYLQKENIIDESGMPKERFSAEFPKEGPSILRIQQVVRGDSAAYFCASSRGQRPYEQYFGPGTRLTVT.

The genes are TRBV5-8 and TRBJ1-2; D is unclear. The CDR3 has 13 amino acids. Germline-derived CDR1 and CDR2 are SGHTS and YDEGEE. Trimming cost V 2 bases and J 6 bases, with 11 bases left between them. The CDR3 DNA sequence: TGTGCCAGCAGCTTTGGTCAGTTAAATGGCTACACCTTC. Protein: CASSFGQLNGYTF.

This sequence joins TRBV6-5 and TRBJ1-2; D gene uncertain. This CDR3 is built from 13 residues. The germline gives CDR1 MNHEY, CDR2 SVGAGI. V was shortened by 6 bases and J by 2 bases, with 10 bases between the two germline ends. CDR3 amino acids: CASSNTPNYGYTF. CDR3 in DNA: TGTGCCAGCAGCAACACACCGAACTATGGCTACACCTTC.

The chain is built from TRBV7-2 and TRBJ2-1; D may be TRBD1 (5 bases). The CDR3 totals 17 residues. Germline V gene lookup returns CDR1 SGHTA and CDR2 FQGNSA. Trimming stripped 1 base from V and 0 bases from J, with 13 bases between. The CDR3 sequence: CASSLEPQGSSYNEQFF. As DNA, the CDR3 is TGTGCCAGCAGCTTAGAGCCCCAGGGTAGCTCCTACAATGAGCAGTTCTTC.

A few counts support this clone. The chain couples TRBV4-1 to TRBJ2-1; D uncertain. Germline CDR1 and CDR2: MGHRA and YSYEKL. The CDR3 is 16 amino acids. Trimming stripped 1 base from V and 0 bases from J, with 10 bases between. For the CDR3, the DNA is TGCGCCAGCAGCCAAGGTCCCTTCAGCTCCTACAATGAGCAGTTCTTC. This gives the protein CASSQGPFSSYNEQFF.

The V call is TRBV7-2, the J call TRBJ2-3; 8 bases are shared with TRBD2. Germline CDR1 is SGHTA and CDR2 is FQGNSA. Trimming took 3 bases from V and 1 from J; bases not matched to a gene: 3. The CDR3 is 15 residues long. The CDR3 here is CASSFGGVGTDTQYF. The CDR3 DNA reads TGTGCCAGCAGCTTCGGGGGGGTGGGCACAGATACGCAGTATTTT.

This clone was found a few times. The CDR3 loop reads CASSQNRGFTEAFF. In DNA, the CDR3 is TGCGCCAGCAGCCAAAACAGGGGGTTCACTGAAGCTTTCTTT. The V and J genes are TRBV4-3 and TRBJ1-1, with 8 bases that match TRBD1. The CDR3 sequence is 14 residues long. The ends lost 2 bases at V and 4 bases at J; junction bases unmatched: 3. Germline V gene lookup returns CDR1 LGHNA and CDR2 YSLEER.

This clone was observed a few times. This sequence joins TRBV5-6 and TRBJ2-7, with D possibly being TRBD1 (7 bases). The CDR3 totals 15 residues. CDR1 is SGHDT and CDR2 is YYEEEE in the germline V gene. Trimming took off 4 bases at V and 2 bases at J, with 16 bases between the two ends. The chain's CDR3 is CASSLRRGPTYEQYF. The CDR3, as DNA: TGTGCCAGCAGCCTAAGGAGGGGGCCTACCTACGAGCAGTACTTC.

Comments on this clone: Other nucleotide sequences from this sample produce the same CDR3. The gene calls are TRBV19 and TRBJ2-7; 9 bases align to TRBD1. CDR3 length: 14 amino acids. J was trimmed by 4 bases and V by 7 bases; bases with no gene match: 8. Per the germline V gene, CDR1 is LNHDA and CDR2 is SQIVND (reference sequence). DNA for the CDR3: TGTGCCAGTACCCCGGGACAGGGCCCGTACGAGCAGTACTTC. It yields the protein CASTPGQGPYEQYF.

In this sample, this clone turned up once. The junction shows a germline mismatch at one end, possibly a read error. The J gene is TRBJ1-4, the V gene TRBV7-7; 7 bases are shared with TRBD1. CDR1 and CDR2 (germline): SSHAT, FNYEAQ (reference sequence). This CDR3 spans 19 amino acids. Here the CDR3 DNA reads TGTGCTAGCAGCCCCACTATAGGGGGCTTGGATGCAACTAATGAAAAACTGTTTTTT. Its translation: CASSPTIGGLDATNEKLFF.

This clone was picked up a small number of times. This rearrangement joins TRBV19 to TRBJ2-2, with D unresolved. Trimming took off 3 bases at V and 7 bases at J, with 12 bases between the two ends. Germline V gene data show CDR1 as LNHDA and CDR2 as SQIVND (reference sequence). The CDR3 loop spans 14 amino acids. Here the CDR3 DNA reads TGTGCCAGTAGTATGGGCCAAAACCGCGGGGAGCTGTTTTTT. Its translation is CASSMGQNRGELFF.

The chain couples TRBV9 to TRBJ2-2, with 15 nucleotides matching TRBD2. The V and J ends lost 2 bases and 7 bases, in that order; junction bases with no gene match: 9. The CDR3 runs to 18 residues. Germline CDR1 reads SGDLS; CDR2 reads YYNGEE. CDR3 amino acids: CASSVDGLAGGLDGELFF. CDR3 DNA sequence: TGTGCCAGCAGCGTTGACGGACTAGCGGGGGGGCTGGACGGGGAGCTGTTTTTT.

The V call is TRBV7-3, the J call TRBJ2-1, with a weak D call TRBD2 (5 bases). Germline assignment: CDR1 SGHTA and CDR2 FQGTGA. Trimming left V 1 base short and J 13 bases short, with 14 bases between. This CDR3 has 13 amino acids. The CDR3 here is CASSLRLASHQFF. CDR3 in DNA: TGTGCCAGCAGCTTAAGGCTAGCATCTCATCAGTTCTTC.

V is TRBV7-3 and J is TRBJ2-3, with TRBD2 matching 7 bases. Germline CDR1 and CDR2: SGHTA and FQGTGA. V was clipped by 6 bases and J by 0 bases; unmatched bases: 6. The CDR3 runs to 15 residues. CDR3 protein: CASSILALSTDTQYF. The CDR3 coding sequence is TGTGCCAGCAGTATACTAGCGCTCAGCACAGATACGCAGTATTTT.

This clone appeared a few times. Here the CDR3 DNA reads TGTGCCACGCGGGGAAGCACCGGGGAGCTGTTTTTT. As protein: CATRGSTGELFF. This rearrangement joins TRBV28 to TRBJ2-2, with a tentative D call TRBD2 (6 bases). This CDR3 is built from 12 residues. Germline assignment: CDR1 MDHEN and CDR2 SYDVKM. Trimming cost V 10 bases and J 4 bases, with 10 bases left between them.

The table lists this clone with a few counts. This chain uses TRBV28 with TRBJ2-5; TRBD2 matches at 9 bases. The V and J ends lost 1 base and 5 bases, in that order; junction bases with no gene match: 5. The CDR3 loop spans 15 amino acids. Germline V gene sequence: CDR1 MDHEN, CDR2 SYDVKM. The CDR3 reads CASSLSRGGGETQYF. DNA of the CDR3: TGTGCCAGCAGTTTATCGCGGGGGGGAGGGGAGACCCAGTACTTC.

This chain connects TRBV5-1 to TRBJ1-5; 11 bases agree with TRBD1. This CDR3 spans 16 amino acids. CDR1 and CDR2 (germline): SGHRS, YFSETQ. The V gene end was trimmed by 2 bases and the J gene end by 3 bases; junction bases not matched to a gene: 4. CDR3 nucleotides: TGCGCCAGCAGCTTTGGGACAGGGGGGAACAATCAGCCCCAGCATTTT. As protein: CASSFGTGGNNQPQHF.

CDR3 DNA: TGTGCCAGCAGTTACTCCCCGAGCGGTACCGGGGAGCTGTTTTTT. Its protein product is CASSYSPSGTGELFF. The chain combines TRBV6-5 with TRBJ2-2; D is perhaps TRBD2 (5 bases). This CDR3 contains 15 residues. V lost 0 bases and J lost 5, with 10 bases in between. Per germline, CDR1 MNHEY and CDR2 SVGAGI.

This chain connects TRBV18 to TRBJ1-2; 7 bases line up with TRBD1. J gave up 4 bases and V 6 bases, and 11 bases lay outside the gene matches. CDR3 size: 15 residues. Germline V lookup: CDR1 KGHSH, CDR2 LQKENI. This CDR3 reads CASSPYRGVSYGYTF. CDR3 nucleotide sequence: TGTGCCAGCTCTCCCTACAGGGGAGTTAGCTATGGCTACACCTTC.

The genes are TRBV6-6 and TRBJ2-7, with D maybe TRBD1 (6 bases). Germline CDR1 is MNHNY and CDR2 is SVGAGI (reference sequence). This CDR3 is built from 15 residues. The ends were cut back, 6 bases at V and 5 bases at J, with 20 bases in the middle. The CDR3 DNA reads TGTGCCAGCAGGCCTAAGCAGGGGCATCGGCACGAGCAGTACTTC. It translates to CASRPKQGHRHEQYF.